This T cell receptor (beta chain) was documented in a study of Ad26.COV2.S vaccination and SARS-CoV-2 variants. Study summary: Ad26.COV2.S arm of COV1001 included the donor. Ad26.COV2.S, an intramuscular injection, was given once or twice 56 days apart.

Treatment meaning: some 20 received Ad26.COV2.S at low or high dose, single or two shots; 5 received placebo; per-sample allocation not given. Vaccine and placebo recipients were sampled on day 63 after the first injection. The CDR3 contains 14 residues. Germline loops: CDR1 ENHRY, CDR2 SYGVKD. V dropped 0 bases and J dropped 6 bases, with 11 bases sitting between them. As concerns this clone: Its antigen is undetermined.

Study-wide results and caveats: Vaccine and placebo recipients had comparable breadth of non-spike TCRs. Spike-specific TCR breadth was greater after Ad26.COV2.S than placebo.

The protocol was immunoSEQ multiplex PCR, while the TCRdb copy is restricted to in-frame clones and leaves out a portion. The sample yields some 400,000 clones, 89% seen once. The chain combines TRBV10-3 with TRBJ2-5, with D perhaps being TRBD1 or TRBD2 (5 bases each). The input for sequencing was peripheral blood, taken in a trial of Ad26.COV2.S vaccine versus placebo. The TCR originated in a person between 18 and 59 years old who received the Ad26.COV2.S COVID-19 vaccine or a placebo. In nucleotides, the CDR3 is TGTGCCATCAGTGAGTCGGGGGTTGGGAAGACCCAGTACTTC. This codes for CAISESGVGKTQYF.